One sample yielded the 25 T cell receptor beta chains listed below, sequenced in a study of shared T cell receptors in the human thymus (dated by TCRdb to the early 2020s). To prepare the library, the immunoSEQ multiplex PCR assay was applied. TCRdb holds this immuneACCESS table with in-frame rearrangements only. Some clones are missing; in checked studies, unresolved V genes explain under half, and the rest has no known cause. The sample yields approximately 730,000 clones; 75% to 90% were counted once. Under 0.012% of the sample belongs to the ten largest clones. In addition, the sample was reused for a study of human thymus T cells.

Sequencing was carried out using thymocytes. These receptors were taken from a girl less than two years old with a congenital heart defect. Donor details come from another sample of the same person, matched by shared clones.

This clone was detected once. V gene TRBV5-6 combines with J gene TRBJ2-7; 7 nucleotides match TRBD1. Germline CDR1 and CDR2: SGHDT and YYEEEE. This CDR3 is built from 15 residues. The V segment lost 4 bases and the J segment 5 bases; nucleotides outside the gene matches: 12. The CDR3 nucleotides read TGTGCCAGCAGCCTCGACAGGGAGTCAGAGGACGAGCAGTACTTC. Translation gives CASSLDRESEDEQYF.

The rearrangement links TRBV19 to TRBJ2-2; D is undetermined. The CDR3 totals 14 residues. V was trimmed by 7 bases and J by 0 bases, leaving 9 bases between them. CDR1 is LNHDA and CDR2 is SQIVND in the germline V gene (reference sequence). As DNA, the CDR3 is TGTGCCAGTAAGGAGAGCCCGAACACCGGGGAGCTGTTTTTT. This translates into CASKESPNTGELFF.

Written as DNA, the CDR3 is TGTGCCAGCAGTGTTAGATTAGCTGAAGCTTTCTTT. Its protein product is CASSVRLAEAFF. The V call is TRBV6-1, the J call TRBJ1-1; D remains ambiguous. V lost 4 bases, J lost 6 bases, and 9 bases lay in between. CDR1 and CDR2 (germline): MNHNS, SASEGT. This CDR3 has 12 residues.

The V gene is TRBV28, the J gene TRBJ1-4; 7 bases are shared with TRBD1. CDR1 is MDHEN, CDR2 SYDVKM, per germline. The CDR3 is 13 residues long. V lost 5 bases, J lost 12 bases, and 9 bases stayed unmatched. CDR3 DNA: TGTGCCAGCAGTCCAAGCGACAGGGAACAACTGTTTTTT. It codes for CASSPSDREQLFF.

This chain links TRBV28 with TRBJ1-5, with 8 bases fitting TRBD1. Trimming cost V 5 bases and J 3 bases; bases outside gene matches: 12. The CDR3 is made up of 17 amino acids. CDR1 and CDR2 (germline): MDHEN, SYDVKM. The CDR3 loop reads CASSTRTGSQLNQPQHF. The CDR3 DNA sequence: TGTGCCAGCAGTACCCGGACAGGGAGTCAGCTCAATCAGCCCCAGCATTTT.

The genes are TRBV7-8 and TRBJ1-2; 10 bases fit TRBD1. V trimming: 5 bases; J trimming: 0 bases; junction bases outside the gene matches: 6. The CDR3 is 16 amino acids. The V gene's germline CDR1 is SGHVS and CDR2 FQNEAQ. CDR3 residues: CASSKDRGSANYGYTF. The CDR3 DNA follows: TGTGCCAGCAGCAAGGACAGGGGGAGTGCTAACTATGGCTACACCTTC.

This clone was seen a single time. At one boundary the junction diverges from the germline segment, which might be a read error. V is TRBV12-5 and J is TRBJ1-2, with no clear D. This CDR3 has 18 amino acids. The germline V gene has CDR1 LGHNT and CDR2 FRNRAP. CDR3 loop: CASGFQRLKPKFNYGYIF. CDR3 nucleotide sequence: TGTGCTAGTGGTTTCCAGCGGCTTAAACCCAAGTTTAACTATGGCTACATCTTC.

The genes are TRBV18 and TRBJ2-5, with 9 bases fitting TRBD1. Losses at the gene ends were 2 bases for V and 4 bases for J; bases not matched to a gene: 5. This CDR3 has 15 amino acids. Germline V gene lookup returns CDR1 KGHSH and CDR2 LQKENI. This CDR3 reads CASSPGDRGRETQYF. The CDR3 DNA reads TGTGCCAGCTCACCAGGCGACAGGGGGAGAGAGACCCAGTACTTC.

This chain uses TRBV6-1 with TRBJ2-5; 8 bases map to TRBD1. The V gene end was trimmed by 0 bases and the J gene end by 2 bases; junction bases not matched to a gene: 5. The V gene's germline CDR1 is MNHNS and CDR2 SASEGT. The CDR3 totals 16 residues. The CDR3 sequence: CASSEADREAQETQYF. The CDR3, as DNA: TGTGCCAGCAGTGAAGCGGACAGGGAGGCTCAAGAGACCCAGTACTTC.

This clone was counted a single time. The chain joins TRBV19 to TRBJ1-2; the D gene is possibly TRBD1 (5 bases). Germline values: CDR1 LNHDA, CDR2 SQIVND (reference sequence). The CDR3 extends over 12 amino acids. V was shortened by 5 bases and J by 14 bases, with 18 bases between the two germline ends. The CDR3 DNA reads as TGTGCCAGTAGTTCCGTTCAGGGATTGTGGACCTTC. Encoded protein: CASSSVQGLWTF.

The table lists this clone with a count of one. The V and J genes are TRBV6-5 and TRBJ1-1; 7 bases map to TRBD1. Germline V gives CDR1 MNHEY, CDR2 SVGAGI. The trim removed 6 bases at V and 2 bases at J, leaving 6 bases unmatched. The CDR3 is 14 residues long. The CDR3 DNA follows: TGTGCCAGCAGCTGGGACAGAGCAAACACTGAAGCTTTCTTT. Its translation is CASSWDRANTEAFF.

The gene calls are TRBV27 and TRBJ1-4, with 9 positions matching TRBD1. Germline V gene lookup returns CDR1 MNHEY and CDR2 SMNVEV (reference sequence). The V gene end was trimmed by 6 bases and the J gene end by 10 bases; junction bases not matched to a gene: 9. There are 14 residues in the CDR3. This CDR3 reads CASRRDRDAGKLFF. The CDR3 bases are TGTGCCAGCAGAAGGGACAGGGATGCGGGAAAACTGTTTTTT.

In nucleotides, the CDR3 is TGTGCCAGCAGCGTAGACGGGACAGGGAGTTACAATGAGCAGTTCTTC. The encoded protein is CASSVDGTGSYNEQFF. The V and J genes are TRBV9 and TRBJ2-1, with 9 bases that match TRBD1. The CDR3 is 16 amino acids. CDR1 is SGDLS and CDR2 is YYNGEE in the germline V gene. V shed 0 bases and J 4 bases; nucleotides not matched to a gene: 5.

This chain uses TRBV15 with TRBJ1-5; no clear D gene. V dropped 5 bases and J dropped 3 bases, with 8 bases sitting between them. This CDR3 is 13 amino acids long. The germline gives CDR1 LNHNV, CDR2 YYDKDF (reference sequence). The CDR3 loop is CATSQTFNQPQHF. In DNA form, the CDR3 reads TGTGCCACCAGCCAGACTTTCAATCAGCCCCAGCATTTT. Looking up the rest from reference TRBV15 and TRBJ1-5 gives the full variable domain: DAMVIQNPRYQVTQFGKPVTLSCSQTLNHNVMYWYQQKSSQAPKLLFHYYDKDFNNEADTPDNFQSRRPNTSFCFLDIRSPGLGDTAMYLCATSQTFNQPQHFGDGTRLSIL.

V is TRBV5-1 and J is TRBJ2-5, with D perhaps TRBD1 (5 bases). Between the trimmed V and J ends, which lost 0 bases and 2 bases, there was a span of 11 bases. CDR3 length equals 15 residues. Germline assignment: CDR1 SGHRS and CDR2 YFSETQ. Here the CDR3 reads CASSLDTGLQETQYF. DNA of the CDR3: TGCGCCAGCAGCTTGGATACAGGATTACAAGAGACCCAGTACTTC.

The rearrangement links TRBV7-6 to TRBJ2-5; TRBD2 matches 12 bases. The V and J ends lost 5 bases and 5 bases, in that order; junction bases with no gene match: 18. The germline CDR1 and CDR2 sequences are SGHVS and FNYEAQ. This CDR3 is built from 19 residues. CDR3 loop: CASSPRAGSLAGGLETQYF. As DNA, the CDR3 is TGTGCCAGCAGCCCCCGGGCCGGATCCCTAGCGGGGGGGCTGGAGACCCAGTACTTC.

V usage is TRBV6-5 and J usage is TRBJ2-3, with 8 bases lining up with TRBD2. The CDR3 has 14 residues. The V segment lost 7 bases and the J segment 5 bases; nucleotides outside the gene matches: 8. CDR1 MNHEY and CDR2 SVGAGI come from the germline V gene. CDR3 protein: CASIPGGRGDTQYF. For the CDR3, the DNA is TGTGCCAGCATTCCGGGGGGGCGGGGAGATACGCAGTATTTT.

The genes are TRBV19 and TRBJ1-2; D remains ambiguous. The V end was cut by 0 bases, the J end by 3 bases, with 8 bases between. Looked up from germline, CDR1 is LNHDA and CDR2 is SQIVND (reference sequence). This CDR3 is 14 amino acids long. The DNA of the CDR3 is TGTGCCAGTAGTATAGAGGCAGGCTACTATGGCTACACCTTC. This translates into CASSIEAGYYGYTF.

This clone was counted between two and nine times. The CDR3 loop is CASSEALLAGGNEQFF. Written as DNA, the CDR3 is TGTGCCAGCAGTGAAGCCTTACTAGCGGGGGGGAATGAGCAGTTCTTC. The rearrangement joins TRBV2 to TRBJ2-1; 13 positions agree with TRBD2. Trimming took 0 bases from V and 7 from J; bases not matched to a gene: 3. Germline values: CDR1 SNHLY, CDR2 FYNNEI. The CDR3 covers 16 residues.

The V and J genes are TRBV10-3 and TRBJ1-2; 9 positions match TRBD1. The CDR3 extends over 17 amino acids. Germline V gene lookup returns CDR1 ENHRY and CDR2 SYGVKD. The J segment lost 4 bases and the V segment lost 4 bases, leaving 13 bases of the junction unmatched. In DNA, the CDR3 is TGTGCCATCAGTGTCCCGCGAAGGGACAGGGAAGCCTATGGCTACACCTTC. Translating it yields CAISVPRRDREAYGYTF.

The chain couples TRBV4-1 to TRBJ2-3, with 12 bases lining up with TRBD2. Trimming at V came to 4 bases and at J to 1 base, leaving 3 bases not matched to a gene. The CDR3 covers 16 residues. Germline-derived CDR1 and CDR2 are MGHRA and YSYEKL. CDR3 bases: TGCGCCAGCAGCCCTTGGACTAGCGGGGGCACAGATACGCAGTATTTT. This translates into CASSPWTSGGTDTQYF.

This chain links TRBV29-1 with TRBJ2-7; 9 bases match TRBD2. V gave up 6 bases and J gave up 0 bases; unmatched junction bases: 6. The germline gives CDR1 SQVTM, CDR2 ANQGSEA. CDR3 length equals 14 residues. The CDR3 is CSVGSGGNSYEQYF. CDR3 sequence (DNA): TGCAGCGTGGGTAGCGGGGGCAACTCCTACGAGCAGTACTTC.

The chain recombines TRBV7-9 with TRBJ2-1; D is unresolved. Germline CDR1 and CDR2: SEHNR and FQNEAQ (reference sequence). The CDR3 has 11 amino acids. V lost 8 bases, J lost 8 bases, and 10 bases lay in between. The CDR3 protein is CASEVGHEQFF. CDR3 nucleotide sequence: TGTGCCAGCGAGGTTGGCCATGAGCAGTTCTTC.

The chain uses TRBV4-3 and TRBJ1-2, with D unclear. Germline V gene lookup returns CDR1 LGHNA and CDR2 YSLEER. This CDR3 is built from 15 residues. Trimming removed 2 bases at V and 1 base at J, with 11 bases between. The CDR3 sequence: CASSQIAGSNYGYTF. CDR3 bases: TGCGCCAGCAGCCAAATAGCGGGGAGTAACTATGGCTACACCTTC.

This chain connects TRBV28 to TRBJ2-7; D remains ambiguous. The CDR3 is 14 residues long. Germline assignment: CDR1 MDHEN and CDR2 SYDVKM. The germline V and J ends were trimmed by 2 bases and 3 bases, with 11 bases remaining between them. The CDR3 protein is CASSLAGRNYEQYF. For the CDR3, the DNA is TGTGCCAGCAGTTTAGCTGGCAGAAACTACGAGCAGTACTTC.